The rows below give T cell receptor beta chains drawn from one sample of a study of shared clonotypes between healthy human individuals. The assay was immunoSEQ multiplex PCR, and TCRdb's table has in-frame clones only and misses some. The sample has 2 million to 2.5 million clones, 95% seen once. Sequences were obtained from naive CD4+ T cells sorted from blood. Every receptor here comes from a young man in good health. CDR3s include the opening cysteine and the closing phenylalanine or tryptophan. The order of the fields is V gene, clone size, D gene, J gene, CDR3 DNA, CDR3 protein. D genes are given only for firm matches. Clone size is stated in some rows and not others, as once, few, many or a class when expanded.

TRBV7-2	NA	NA	TRBJ1-4	TGTGCCAGCAGCTTAGGACCGGGGGACAAATTTGCAACTAATGAAAAACTGTTTTTT	CASSLGPGDKFATNEKLFF
TRBV5-1	NA	NA	TRBJ2-3	TGCGCCAGCAGCCTAGTGGTCACAGATACGCAGTATTTT	CASSLVVTDTQYF
TRBV7-2	once	NA	TRBJ2-2	TGTGCCAGCAGCTTAAGATCTACCTCGCAGGTTGGGGAGCTGTTTTTT	CASSLRSTSQVGELFF
TRBV30	NA	NA	TRBJ1-6	TGTGCCTGGAGTACCTTTGGGCCGGGGAATTCACCCCTCCACTTT	CAWSTFGPGNSPLHF
TRBV7-2	NA	NA	TRBJ2-4	TGTGCCAGCAGCCCCGGGACGCCACTTAGCATTCAGTACTTC	CASSPGTPLSIQYF
TRBV28	NA	NA	TRBJ1-4	TGTGCCAGCAGTTCCACAGGAGAGGTTAAGGGTGAAAAACTGTTTTTT	CASSSTGEVKGEKLFF
TRBV7-2	NA	TRBD1	TRBJ1-5	TGTGCCAGCAGCTTAGTACTTATATCATCAGGGGGCGGGCAGCCCCAGCATTTT	CASSLVLISSGGGQPQHF
TRBV28	NA	TRBD2	TRBJ2-3	TGTGCCAGCAGTTTGGGGGGGACTAGCACAGATACGCAGTATTTT	CASSLGGTSTDTQYF
TRBV10-1	NA	TRBD2	TRBJ2-1	TGCGCCAGCAGTCCCAGCGGGATATACAATGAGCAGTTCTTC	CASSPSGIYNEQFF
TRBV6-5	NA	NA	TRBJ1-4	TGTGCCAGCAGTTGGAATACAGAGGGAGGTGAAAAACTGTTTTTT	CASSWNTEGGEKLFF
TRBV9	NA	NA	TRBJ2-7	TGTGCCAGCAGCGTAGGGGCAGGGGAAAACTACGAGCAGTACTTC	CASSVGAGENYEQYF
TRBV5-1	NA	NA	TRBJ2-5	TGCGCCAGCAGCTTGCAGGGGGAGACCCAGTACTTC	CASSLQGETQYF
TRBV5-6	NA	TRBD1	TRBJ2-5	TGTGCCAGCAGCTTTCACAGGGGATTTGAGACCCAGTACTTC	CASSFHRGFETQYF
TRBV28	NA	TRBD1	TRBJ1-5	TGTGCCAGCAGCCTCTCCGGACAGGACAATCAGCCCCAGCATTTT	CASSLSGQDNQPQHF
TRBV30	NA	NA	TRBJ2-3	TGTGCCTGGAGTCCTAGCACAGATACGCAGTATTTT	CAWSPSTDTQYF
TRBV2	NA	TRBD2	TRBJ2-1	TGTGCCGGAAAAAGCGGGAGGGCTGGGAATGAGCAGTTCTTC	CAGKSGRAGNEQFF
TRBV29-1	NA	NA	TRBJ2-7	TGCAGCGTTGACTCCGGGAGTGACTACGAGCAGTACTTC	CSVDSGSDYEQYF
TRBV6-1	NA	NA	TRBJ1-1	TGTGCCAGCAGTTCCCGAGAAGGGGGTTACACTGAAGCTTTCTTT	CASSSREGGYTEAFF
TRBV6-5	NA	TRBD2	TRBJ2-1	TGTGCCAGCAGTCAGGGACTAGCGGGAGGGCTGAGGTTCTTC	CASSQGLAGGLRFF
TRBV4-3	NA	NA	TRBJ1-1	TGCGCCAGCAGCCAAGCGCGTGGGAGTTCCCCGGGATACACTGAAGCTTTCTTT	CASSQARGSSPGYTEAFF
TRBV9	once	NA	TRBJ1-1	TGTGCCAGCAGCGTACCAGGATCGAACACTGAAGCTTTCTTT	CASSVPGSNTEAFF
TRBV5-1	NA	NA	TRBJ2-1	TGCGCCAGCAGCTCGGGAACTTTCTCGGGTTTAAATGAGCAGTTCTTC	CASSSGTFSGLNEQFF
TRBV27	once	TRBD1	TRBJ1-2	TGTGCCAGTCCCGGGACAGGGGGGTATGGCTACACCTTC	CASPGTGGYGYTF
TRBV6-1	NA	NA	TRBJ2-7	TGTGCCAGCACTGGGGGCGGGGTAGGCTACGAGCAGTACTTC	CASTGGGVGYEQYF
TRBV4-2	NA	NA	TRBJ1-4	TGTGCCAGCAGCCAAGAACCAGGGACTAATGAAAAACTGTTTTTT	CASSQEPGTNEKLFF
TRBV13	NA	TRBD1	TRBJ2-5	TGTGCCAGCAGGTCACAGGGGGCCTTGGAGACCCAGTACTTC	CASRSQGALETQYF
TRBV5-1	NA	TRBD2	TRBJ2-1	TGCGCCAGCAACTTAGCGGGGGGGCCAAGCTTGGACAATGAGCAGTTCTTC	CASNLAGGPSLDNEQFF
TRBV7-8	NA	NA	TRBJ1-2	TGTGCCAGCAGAACCACGGCGGCGTCGATTCTCACCTTC	CASRTTAASILTF
TRBV4-3	NA	TRBD1	TRBJ2-2	TGCGCCAGCAGCCAACGCGACAGGGCCGCCGGGGAGCTGTTTTTT	CASSQRDRAAGELFF
TRBV30	NA	NA	TRBJ1-1	TGTGCCTGGAGTGTACTGGGGGGAGGGGACACTGAAGCTTTCTTT	CAWSVLGGGDTEAFF
TRBV6-5	NA	NA	TRBJ2-1	TGTGCCAGCAGTAATCTCGGGCCCTCCTACAATGAGCAGTTCTTC	CASSNLGPSYNEQFF
TRBV19	NA	NA	TRBJ1-6	TGTGCCAGTAGTATGGCAGGGCTAGACCCACAACGCTCCTATAATTCACCCCTCCACTTT	CASSMAGLDPQRSYNSPLHF
TRBV28	NA	TRBD1	TRBJ1-3	TGTGCCAGCAGTTCGGGACAGGGGAGAGGAAACACCATATATTTT	CASSSGQGRGNTIYF
TRBV5-1	once	NA	TRBJ2-3	TGCGCCAGCAGCTTGGCTCTCAGCAGCACAGATACGCAGTATTTT	CASSLALSSTDTQYF
TRBV5-3	NA	NA	TRBJ2-3	TGTGCCAGAAGCTACAGACGGCAACAAGTTATCACAGATACGCAGTATTTT	CARSYRRQQVITDTQYF
TRBV30	NA	TRBD1	TRBJ2-1	TGTGCCTGGAGTGTACGGGCAGGGGGTGGCAATGAGCAGTTCTTC	CAWSVRAGGGNEQFF
TRBV2	NA	TRBD1	TRBJ1-3	TGTGCCAGCATCGGGACAGGGATCTCTGGAAACACCATATATTTT	CASIGTGISGNTIYF
TRBV18	NA	NA	TRBJ1-6	TGTGCCAGCTCACCGGGGGTGAGGGATAATTCACCCCTCCACTTT	CASSPGVRDNSPLHF
TRBV12-1	NA	NA	TRBJ1-4	TGTGCCAGCAGCTCCCGGGGAGGTGGCGAAAAACTGTTTTTT	CASSSRGGGEKLFF
TRBV6-1	NA	NA	TRBJ2-5	TGTGCCAGCAGTGAAGCGGCCGGGAGTAGGGAGACCCAGTACTTC	CASSEAAGSRETQYF
TRBV11-1	NA	TRBD2	TRBJ2-5	TGTGCCAGCAGCTTAATTTCGGCTAGCGGGGTCCAAGAGACCCAGTACTTC	CASSLISASGVQETQYF
TRBV2	NA	NA	TRBJ1-5	TGTGCCAGCAGTGATAGCGTAAGGCCCCAGCATTTT	CASSDSVRPQHF
TRBV6-6	NA	NA	TRBJ2-7	TGTGCCAGCAGTTACTCGAGTGTAGGGGGTTACGAGCAGTACTTC	CASSYSSVGGYEQYF